The rows below give T cell receptor beta chains drawn from one sample of a study of T cell repertoires in cytomegalovirus infection. MiXCR was run by TCRdb on the reads, yielding one entry per CDR3 protein. Of roughly 500,000 distinct CDR3 sequences listed, 10% to 12% were seen once; the top ten hold about 10%. The specimen was PBMCs. These receptors came from a human donor in good health (CMV status not recorded). Some clones in this sample may be carry-over from other donors' samples. CDR3s include the opening cysteine and the closing phenylalanine or tryptophan. A D gene is named only where the DNA matches it firmly. Clone size appears in some rows only: once, few, many, or a class for an expanded clone.

clone_size: many
j_call: TRBJ1-5
d_call: NA
v_call: TRBV7-2
cdr3_aa: CASSTTRRDQPQHF
cdr3_nt: TGTGCCAGCAGCACCACGCGGAGGGATCAACCCCAGCATTTT

clone_size: NA
j_call: TRBJ1-2
d_call: TRBD1
v_call: TRBV15
cdr3_aa: CATSRDRTGSNYGYTF
cdr3_nt: TGTGCCACCAGCAGAGACCGGACAGGATCTAACTATGGCTACACCTTC

clone_size: NA
j_call: TRBJ2-1
d_call: TRBD2
v_call: TRBV7-6
cdr3_aa: CASSGMILAQTYNEQFF
cdr3_nt: TGTGCCAGCAGCGGAATGATACTAGCGCAAACCTACAATGAGCAGTTCTTC

clone_size: many
j_call: TRBJ2-4
d_call: NA
v_call: TRBV4-1
cdr3_aa: CASSQETVAKNIQYF
cdr3_nt: TGCGCCAGCAGCCAAGAAACCGTAGCCAAAAACATTCAGTACTTC

clone_size: many
j_call: TRBJ1-3
d_call: NA
v_call: TRBV7-2
cdr3_aa: CASSWGDGNTIYF
cdr3_nt: TGTGCCAGCAGCTGGGGCGACGGAAACACCATATATTTT

clone_size: NA
j_call: TRBJ2-1
d_call: NA
v_call: TRBV14
cdr3_aa: CASSQTGGGYNEQFF
cdr3_nt: TGTGCCAGCAGCCAGACAGGTGGGGGGTACAATGAGCAGTTCTTC

clone_size: few
j_call: TRBJ2-3
d_call: TRBD2
v_call: TRBV9
cdr3_aa: CASSVAGGPPDTQYF
cdr3_nt: TGTGCCAGCAGCGTAGCGGGAGGGCCGCCAGATACGCAGTATTTT

clone_size: many
j_call: TRBJ2-2
d_call: TRBD2
v_call: TRBV12-3/TRBV12-4
cdr3_aa: CASSYGGRAHGELFF
cdr3_nt: TGTGCCAGCAGTTACGGCGGGAGGGCCCACGGGGAGCTGTTTTTT

clone_size: NA
j_call: TRBJ1-2
d_call: NA
v_call: TRBV9
cdr3_aa: CASSVGGNYGYTF
cdr3_nt: TGTGCCAGCAGCGTCGGAGGTAACTATGGCTACACCTTC

clone_size: few
j_call: TRBJ1-2
d_call: TRBD1
v_call: TRBV30
cdr3_aa: CAWSYGTVNGYTF
cdr3_nt: TGTGCCTGGAGTTACGGGACAGTTAATGGCTACACCTTC

clone_size: few
j_call: TRBJ2-7
d_call: TRBD1
v_call: TRBV3-1
cdr3_aa: CASSQDSWQGAYEQYF
cdr3_nt: TGTGCCAGCAGCCAAGATTCTTGGCAGGGGGCCTACGAGCAGTACTTC

clone_size: NA
j_call: TRBJ2-7
d_call: NA
v_call: TRBV2
cdr3_aa: CASSWTLPYEQYF
cdr3_nt: TGTGCCAGCAGTTGGACCCTCCCCTACGAGCAGTACTTC

clone_size: few
j_call: TRBJ2-7
d_call: NA
v_call: TRBV6-5
cdr3_aa: CAAYRAPSYEQYF
cdr3_nt: TGTGCCGCCTATAGGGCGCCGTCCTACGAGCAGTACTTC

clone_size: many
j_call: TRBJ1-1
d_call: TRBD1
v_call: TRBV7-4
cdr3_aa: CASRDRRRNTEAFF
cdr3_nt: TGTGCCAGCAGGGACAGGAGAAGGAACACTGAAGCTTTCTTT

clone_size: NA
j_call: TRBJ2-5
d_call: TRBD2
v_call: TRBV6-5
cdr3_aa: CASSLRTSRETQYF
cdr3_nt: TGTGCCAGCAGCCTCCGGACTAGTAGGGAGACCCAGTACTTC

clone_size: NA
j_call: TRBJ2-5
d_call: NA
v_call: TRBV7-7
cdr3_aa: CASSLGGGPLPETQYF
cdr3_nt: TGTGCCAGCAGCTTAGGCGGGGGCCCCCTTCCAGAGACCCAGTACTTC

clone_size: many
j_call: TRBJ2-5
d_call: TRBD2
v_call: TRBV29-1
cdr3_aa: CSVDISGTRETQYF
cdr3_nt: TGCAGCGTTGATATTAGCGGGACCAGGGAGACCCAGTACTTC

clone_size: many
j_call: TRBJ2-3
d_call: NA
v_call: TRBV4-2
cdr3_aa: CASSQGGFTDTQYF
cdr3_nt: TGTGCCAGCAGCCAAGGTGGCTTCACAGATACGCAGTATTTT

clone_size: NA
j_call: TRBJ1-4
d_call: NA
v_call: TRBV20-1
cdr3_aa: CSARDPGGEDEKLFF
cdr3_nt: TGCAGTGCTAGAGATCCAGGAGGGGAAGATGAAAAACTGTTTTTT

clone_size: many
j_call: TRBJ1-1
d_call: TRBD1
v_call: TRBV2
cdr3_aa: CASRDRGGNTEAFF
cdr3_nt: TGTGCCAGCAGAGACAGGGGTGGAAACACTGAAGCTTTCTTT

clone_size: NA
j_call: TRBJ2-1
d_call: NA
v_call: TRBV15
cdr3_aa: CATSRDRGTYNEQFF
cdr3_nt: TGTGCCACCAGCAGAGACAGGGGAACCTACAATGAGCAGTTCTTC

clone_size: NA
j_call: TRBJ1-4
d_call: TRBD1
v_call: TRBV20-1
cdr3_aa: CSIRTGPTEKLFF
cdr3_nt: TGCAGTATCAGGACAGGCCCCACTGAAAAACTGTTTTTT

clone_size: many
j_call: TRBJ2-3
d_call: NA
v_call: TRBV12-5
cdr3_aa: CASGLASSSTDTQYF
cdr3_nt: TGTGCTAGTGGTTTGGCTTCGTCTAGCACAGATACGCAGTATTTT

clone_size: NA
j_call: TRBJ1-5
d_call: NA
v_call: TRBV30
cdr3_aa: CAWSILEGYSNQPQHF
cdr3_nt: TGTGCCTGGTCCATCCTCGAGGGTTATAGCAATCAGCCCCAGCATTTT

clone_size: many
j_call: TRBJ2-7
d_call: NA
v_call: TRBV24-1
cdr3_aa: CATSDPRQGGYEQYF
cdr3_nt: TGTGCCACCAGTGATCCCCGTCAGGGGGGCTACGAGCAGTACTTC

clone_size: NA
j_call: TRBJ1-1
d_call: NA
v_call: TRBV28
cdr3_aa: CASSLSAGQEAFF
cdr3_nt: TGTGCCAGCAGTTTATCGGCAGGGCAGGAAGCTTTCTTT

clone_size: many
j_call: TRBJ2-3
d_call: NA
v_call: TRBV7-8
cdr3_aa: CASSQGGTQYF
cdr3_nt: TGTGCCAGCAGCCAGGGGGGTACGCAGTATTTT

clone_size: few
j_call: TRBJ1-5
d_call: NA
v_call: TRBV3-1
cdr3_aa: CASSSTGSVGAQHF
cdr3_nt: TGTGCCAGCAGCTCGACCGGGTCCGTTGGGGCCCAGCATTTT

clone_size: many
j_call: TRBJ1-2
d_call: TRBD1
v_call: TRBV7-2
cdr3_aa: CASSLSTGERYGYTF
cdr3_nt: TGTGCCAGCAGCTTGTCGACAGGGGAAAGATATGGCTACACCTTC

clone_size: NA
j_call: TRBJ2-2
d_call: NA
v_call: TRBV7-2
cdr3_aa: CASSLDVGGELFF
cdr3_nt: TGTGCCAGCAGCTTAGATGTAGGCGGGGAGCTGTTTTTT

clone_size: few
j_call: TRBJ2-7
d_call: NA
v_call: TRBV29-1
cdr3_aa: CSAEWGAYEQYF
cdr3_nt: TGCAGCGCCGAATGGGGGGCCTACGAGCAGTACTTC

clone_size: NA
j_call: TRBJ2-7
d_call: NA
v_call: TRBV6-5
cdr3_aa: CASSYSPWSGAYEQYF
cdr3_nt: TGTGCCAGCAGTTACTCTCCTTGGAGTGGGGCCTACGAGCAGTACTTC

clone_size: NA
j_call: TRBJ2-2
d_call: TRBD1
v_call: TRBV24-1
cdr3_aa: CATSDSWDRENTGELFF
cdr3_nt: TGTGCCACCAGTGATTCGTGGGACAGGGAGAACACCGGGGAGCTGTTTTTT

clone_size: many
j_call: TRBJ1-1
d_call: NA
v_call: TRBV11-2
cdr3_aa: CASSSAPELTEAFF
cdr3_nt: TGTGCCAGCAGCTCGGCTCCGGAACTCACTGAAGCTTTCTTT

clone_size: few
j_call: TRBJ2-5
d_call: NA
v_call: TRBV29-1
cdr3_aa: CSVEDAQTQYF
cdr3_nt: TGCAGCGTTGAAGATGCGCAGACCCAGTACTTC

clone_size: many
j_call: TRBJ2-1
d_call: TRBD2
v_call: TRBV7-9
cdr3_aa: CASSLTSGSGYEQFF
cdr3_nt: TGTGCCAGCAGCTTGACTAGCGGGAGTGGGTATGAGCAGTTCTTC

clone_size: few
j_call: TRBJ2-1
d_call: TRBD2
v_call: TRBV6-5
cdr3_aa: CASSQTSGRYNEQFF
cdr3_nt: TGTGCCAGCAGTCAGACTAGCGGGAGGTACAATGAGCAGTTCTTC

clone_size: many
j_call: TRBJ2-5
d_call: NA
v_call: TRBV6-2/TRBV6-3
cdr3_aa: CASSYTQDGTQYF
cdr3_nt: TGTGCCAGCAGTTACACACAGGATGGGACCCAGTACTTC

clone_size: many
j_call: TRBJ1-5
d_call: NA
v_call: TRBV2
cdr3_aa: CASSVGTLGNQPQHF
cdr3_nt: TGTGCCAGCAGTGTAGGAACGCTCGGCAATCAGCCCCAGCATTTT

clone_size: many
j_call: TRBJ1-5
d_call: NA
v_call: TRBV27
cdr3_aa: CASSLSRRATDSNQPQHF
cdr3_nt: TGTGCCAGCAGTTTATCGAGGAGAGCGACTGATAGCAATCAGCCCCAGCATTTT

clone_size: few
j_call: TRBJ2-4
d_call: TRBD1
v_call: TRBV30
cdr3_aa: CAWSVLGTGENIQYF
cdr3_nt: TGTGCCTGGAGTGTACTTGGGACAGGGGAAAACATTCAGTACTTC

clone_size: few
j_call: TRBJ2-2
d_call: NA
v_call: TRBV29-1
cdr3_aa: CSGRGQFTGELFF
cdr3_nt: TGCAGCGGGAGGGGTCAATTCACCGGGGAGCTGTTTTTT

clone_size: many
j_call: TRBJ1-2
d_call: NA
v_call: TRBV27
cdr3_aa: CASSPDGPYGYTF
cdr3_nt: TGTGCCAGCAGTCCGGACGGACCCTATGGCTACACCTTC

clone_size: many
j_call: TRBJ2-5
d_call: NA
v_call: TRBV6-1
cdr3_aa: CASTPDLKTQYF
cdr3_nt: TGTGCCAGCACCCCCGACCTAAAGACCCAGTACTTC

clone_size: many
j_call: TRBJ2-5
d_call: NA
v_call: TRBV7-2
cdr3_aa: CASSLLLTQETQYF
cdr3_nt: TGTGCCAGCAGCTTACTACTGACTCAAGAGACCCAGTACTTC

clone_size: few
j_call: TRBJ2-7
d_call: TRBD1
v_call: TRBV10-3
cdr3_aa: CAISAWDSSYEQYF
cdr3_nt: TGTGCCATCAGCGCCTGGGACAGCTCCTACGAGCAGTACTTC

clone_size: NA
j_call: TRBJ1-6
d_call: TRBD1
v_call: TRBV11-2
cdr3_aa: CASSLEGTANSPLHF
cdr3_nt: TGTGCCAGCAGCTTAGAAGGGACAGCTAATTCACCCCTCCACTTT

clone_size: many
j_call: TRBJ2-1
d_call: TRBD1
v_call: TRBV7-2
cdr3_aa: CASSLERTGMQFF
cdr3_nt: TGTGCCAGCAGCTTAGAAAGGACAGGGATGCAGTTCTTC

clone_size: many
j_call: TRBJ2-7
d_call: TRBD1
v_call: TRBV11-2
cdr3_aa: CASSPPWTGGLYEQYF
cdr3_nt: TGTGCCAGCAGCCCCCCCTGGACAGGGGGCTTGTACGAGCAGTACTTC